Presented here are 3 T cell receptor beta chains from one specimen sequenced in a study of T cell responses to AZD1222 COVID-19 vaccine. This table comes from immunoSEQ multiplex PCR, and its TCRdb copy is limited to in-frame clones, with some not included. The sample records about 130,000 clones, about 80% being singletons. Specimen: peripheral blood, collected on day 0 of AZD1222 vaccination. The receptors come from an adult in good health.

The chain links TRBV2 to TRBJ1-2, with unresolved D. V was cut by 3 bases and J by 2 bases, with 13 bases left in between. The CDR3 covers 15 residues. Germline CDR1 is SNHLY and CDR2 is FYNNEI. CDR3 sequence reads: CASSDDLIRNYGYTF. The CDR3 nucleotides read TGTGCCAGCAGTGATGATCTTATAAGGAACTATGGCTACACCTTC.

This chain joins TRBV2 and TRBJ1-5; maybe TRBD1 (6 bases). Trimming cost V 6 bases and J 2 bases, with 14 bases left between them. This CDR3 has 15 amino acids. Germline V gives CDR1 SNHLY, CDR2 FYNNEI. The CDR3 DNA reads TGTGCCAGCAGCGGGACAACCATCGGCAATCAGCCCCAGCATTTT. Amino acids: CASSGTTIGNQPQHF.

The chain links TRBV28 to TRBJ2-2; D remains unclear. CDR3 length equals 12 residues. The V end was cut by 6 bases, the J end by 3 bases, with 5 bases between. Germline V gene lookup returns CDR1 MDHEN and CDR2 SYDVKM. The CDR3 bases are TGTGCCAGCAGGATATACACCGGGGAGCTGTTTTTT. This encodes CASRIYTGELFF.